This T cell receptor beta chain came from a study of cytotoxic CD8 clonotypes in ibrutinib-treated CLL. About the study: Mean yields were about 260,000 productive templates and 94,082 productive rearrangements per sample.

TCR beta library input comprised roughly 2 micrograms of genomic DNA from cryopreserved PBMCs. The count of this clone is one. The antigen is not known. This CDR3 region has 15 residues. Germline-derived CDR1 and CDR2 are LNHDA and SQIVND (reference sequence). The ends were cut back, 3 bases at V and 0 bases at J, with 11 bases in the middle. Study-wide points: There were differences in sampling times between sustained-remission and progressing patients. Clonotypes that were public were uncommon, and they contracted or stayed stable on treatment.

Profiling relied on immunoSEQ multiplex PCR, and the TCRdb table lists in-frame clones only, not all of them. The table records tens of thousands of clones, 69% of them present only once. This TCR was recovered from a human donor with chronic lymphocytic leukemia. V usage is TRBV19 and J usage is TRBJ1-1; D call uncertain. The input for sequencing was PBMCs, taken at disease progression, from a patient treated with ibrutinib. This chain's CDR3 is CASSMAELMNTEAFF. CDR3 in DNA: TGTGCCAGTAGTATGGCGGAACTCATGAACACTGAAGCTTTCTTT. Variable domain in full (rest from reference TRBV19 and TRBJ1-1): DGGITQSPKYLFRKEGQNVTLSCEQNLNHDAMYWYRQDPGQGLRLIYYSQIVNDFQKGDIAEGYSVSREKKESFPLTVTSAQKNPTAFYLCASSMAELMNTEAFFGQGTRLTVV.